The T cell receptor beta chain under discussion was sequenced for a study of Ad26.COV2.S vaccination and SARS-CoV-2 variants. The table lists this clone with a count of one. The antigen is not known. This CDR3 contains 15 residues. CDR1 SGHNT and CDR2 YYREEE come from the germline V gene (reference sequence). The trim removed 4 bases at V and 8 bases at J, leaving 11 bases unmatched. Treatment of the sample: roughly 19 received Ad26.COV2.S at low or high dose, single or two shots; about 5 received placebo; per-sample allocation not given. Samples analyzed were those drawn on day 63 after the first vaccine or placebo injection. TCRdb's copy holds only in-frame clones and misses some; the assay was immunoSEQ multiplex PCR. The sample records approximately 300,000 clones, around 84% being singletons. Study-level points and caveats: Vaccine and placebo groups showed comparable non-spike TCR breadth. Marked by substantial breadth, spike-specific CD8+ and CD4+ T cell responses were reportedly seen after vaccination.

This TCR came from a person aged 18-65 years who received the Ad26.COV2.S COVID-19 vaccine or a placebo. The starting material was peripheral blood, obtained in a trial of Ad26.COV2.S vaccine versus placebo. This chain joins TRBV5-4 and TRBJ2-1; TRBD2 matches at 8 bases. CDR3 sequence reads: CASSPGTRSFDEQFF. The CDR3 DNA reads as TGTGCCAGCAGCCCCGGGACTAGAAGCTTCGATGAGCAGTTCTTC.